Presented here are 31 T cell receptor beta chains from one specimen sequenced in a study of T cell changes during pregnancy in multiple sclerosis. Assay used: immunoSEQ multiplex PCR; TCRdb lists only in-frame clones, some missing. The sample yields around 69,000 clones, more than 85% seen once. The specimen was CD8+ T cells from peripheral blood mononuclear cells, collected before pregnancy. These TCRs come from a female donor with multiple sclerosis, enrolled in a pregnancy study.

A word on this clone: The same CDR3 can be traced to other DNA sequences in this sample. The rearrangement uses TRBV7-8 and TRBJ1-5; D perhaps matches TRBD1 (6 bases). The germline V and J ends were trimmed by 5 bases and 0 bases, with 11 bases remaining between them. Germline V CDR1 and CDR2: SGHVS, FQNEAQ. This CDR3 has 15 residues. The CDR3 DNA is TGTGCCAGCAGCGCGGACAGCTATAGCAATCAGCCCCAGCATTTT. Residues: CASSADSYSNQPQHF.

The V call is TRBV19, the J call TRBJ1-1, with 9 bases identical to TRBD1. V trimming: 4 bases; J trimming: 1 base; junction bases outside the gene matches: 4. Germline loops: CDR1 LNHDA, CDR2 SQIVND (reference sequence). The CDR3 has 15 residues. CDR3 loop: CASSKGTGSNTEAFF. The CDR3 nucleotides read TGTGCCAGTAGTAAGGGGACAGGGTCGAACACTGAAGCTTTCTTT. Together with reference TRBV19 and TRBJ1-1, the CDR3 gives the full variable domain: DGGITQSPKYLFRKEGQNVTLSCEQNLNHDAMYWYRQDPGQGLRLIYYSQIVNDFQKGDIAEGYSVSREKKESFPLTVTSAQKNPTAFYLCASSKGTGSNTEAFFGQGTRLTVV.

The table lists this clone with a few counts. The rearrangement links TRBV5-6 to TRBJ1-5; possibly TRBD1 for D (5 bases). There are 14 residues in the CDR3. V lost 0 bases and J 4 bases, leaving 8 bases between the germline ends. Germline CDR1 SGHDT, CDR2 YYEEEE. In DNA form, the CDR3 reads TGTGCCAGCAGCTTGGGGGGCTCGAATCAGCCCCAGCATTTT. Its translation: CASSLGGSNQPQHF.

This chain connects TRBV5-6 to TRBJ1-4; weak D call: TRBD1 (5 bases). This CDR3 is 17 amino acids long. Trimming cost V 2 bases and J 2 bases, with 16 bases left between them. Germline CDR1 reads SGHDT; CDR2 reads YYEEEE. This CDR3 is CASSFGALGGTNEKLFF. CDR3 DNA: TGTGCCAGCAGCTTTGGGGCTCTCGGAGGGACTAATGAAAAACTGTTTTTT.

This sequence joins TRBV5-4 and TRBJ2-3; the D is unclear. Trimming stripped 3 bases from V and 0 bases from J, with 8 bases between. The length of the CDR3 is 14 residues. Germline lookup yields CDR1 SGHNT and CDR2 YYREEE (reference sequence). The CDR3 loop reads CASSSRVSTDTQYF. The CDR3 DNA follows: TGTGCCAGCAGCTCTCGGGTTAGCACAGATACGCAGTATTTT.

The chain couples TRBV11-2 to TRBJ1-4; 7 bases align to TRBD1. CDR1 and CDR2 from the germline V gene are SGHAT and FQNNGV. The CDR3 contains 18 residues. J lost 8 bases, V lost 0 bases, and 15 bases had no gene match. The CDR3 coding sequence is TGTGCCAGCAGCTTAGACAACCGGACAGGCGTCTTGATGGAAAAACTGTTTTTT. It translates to CASSLDNRTGVLMEKLFF.

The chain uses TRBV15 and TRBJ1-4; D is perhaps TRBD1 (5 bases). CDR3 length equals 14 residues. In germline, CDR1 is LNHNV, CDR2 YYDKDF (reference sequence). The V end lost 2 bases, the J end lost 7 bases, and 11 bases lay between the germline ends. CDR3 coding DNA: TGTGCCACCAGCAGACAGGGTATGAGTGAAAAACTGTTTTTT. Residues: CATSRQGMSEKLFF.

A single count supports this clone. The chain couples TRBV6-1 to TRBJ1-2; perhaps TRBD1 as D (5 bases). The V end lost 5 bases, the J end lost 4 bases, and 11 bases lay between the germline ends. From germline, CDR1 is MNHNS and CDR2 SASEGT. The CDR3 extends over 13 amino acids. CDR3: CASSFETVYGYTF. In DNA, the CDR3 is TGTGCCAGCAGTTTCGAGACAGTCTATGGCTACACCTTC.

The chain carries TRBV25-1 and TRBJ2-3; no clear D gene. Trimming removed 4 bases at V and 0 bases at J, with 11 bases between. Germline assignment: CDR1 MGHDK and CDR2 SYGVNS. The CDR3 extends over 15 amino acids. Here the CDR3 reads CASSGLLSSTDTQYF. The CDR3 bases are TGTGCCAGCAGTGGCCTATTAAGTAGCACAGATACGCAGTATTTT. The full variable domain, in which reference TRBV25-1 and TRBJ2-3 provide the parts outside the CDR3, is EADIYQTPRYLVIGTGKKITLECSQTMGHDKMYWYQQDPGMELHLIHYSYGVNSTEKGDLSSESTVSRIRTEHFPLTLESARPSHTSQYLCASSGLLSSTDTQYFGPGTRLTVL.

The CDR3 DNA sequence: TGTGCCACCAGTCTCTCCCCTATACCACCTAACTATGGCTACACCTTC. Protein product: CATSLSPIPPNYGYTF. The genes are TRBV15 and TRBJ1-2; no reliable D call. Germline-derived CDR1 and CDR2 are LNHNV and YYDKDF (reference sequence). With 6 bases removed from V and 0 bases from J, the gap between germline ends came to 17 bases. There are 16 residues in the CDR3.

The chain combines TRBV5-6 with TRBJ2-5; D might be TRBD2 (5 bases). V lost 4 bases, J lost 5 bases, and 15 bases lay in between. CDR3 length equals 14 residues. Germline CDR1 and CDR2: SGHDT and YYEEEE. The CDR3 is CASSETLAGETQYF. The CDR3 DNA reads TGTGCCAGCAGCGAAACCCTAGCTGGGGAGACCCAGTACTTC.

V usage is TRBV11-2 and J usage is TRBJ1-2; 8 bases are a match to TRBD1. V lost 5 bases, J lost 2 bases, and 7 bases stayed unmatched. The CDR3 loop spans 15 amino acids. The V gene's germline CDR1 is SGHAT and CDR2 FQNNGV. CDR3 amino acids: CASSPGQGLNYGYTF. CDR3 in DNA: TGTGCCAGCAGCCCAGGACAGGGCTTAAACTATGGCTACACCTTC.

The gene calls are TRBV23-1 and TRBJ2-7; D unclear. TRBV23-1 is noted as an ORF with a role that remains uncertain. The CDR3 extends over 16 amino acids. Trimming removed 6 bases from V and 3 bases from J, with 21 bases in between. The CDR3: CASRGFRGEHYYEQYF. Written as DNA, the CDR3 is TGCGCCAGCAGGGGTTTTCGTGGTGAACACTACTACGAGCAGTACTTC.

In DNA, the CDR3 is TGCAGCGTTCTATCGGCAGGCAAGCTGTTTTTT. Translating gives CSVLSAGKLFF. The V call is TRBV29-1, the J call TRBJ2-2; D gene ambiguous. Germline V gene lookup returns CDR1 SQVTM and CDR2 ANQGSEA. The length of the CDR3 is 11 residues. The V and J ends lost 5 bases and 12 bases respectively, with 13 bases between them.

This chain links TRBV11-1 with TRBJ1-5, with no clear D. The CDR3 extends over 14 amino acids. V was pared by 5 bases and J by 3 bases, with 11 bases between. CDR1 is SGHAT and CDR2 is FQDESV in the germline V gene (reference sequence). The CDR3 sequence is CASSHRGDNQPQHF. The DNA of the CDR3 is TGTGCCAGCAGCCACCGGGGAGACAATCAGCCCCAGCATTTT.

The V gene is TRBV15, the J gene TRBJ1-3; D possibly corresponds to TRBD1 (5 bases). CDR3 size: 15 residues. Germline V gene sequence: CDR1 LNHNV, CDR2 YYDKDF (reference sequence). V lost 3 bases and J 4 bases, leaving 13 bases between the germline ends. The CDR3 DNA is TGTGCCACCAGCAGCGCCAGGGCCCCCGGAAACACCATATATTTT. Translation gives CATSSARAPGNTIYF.

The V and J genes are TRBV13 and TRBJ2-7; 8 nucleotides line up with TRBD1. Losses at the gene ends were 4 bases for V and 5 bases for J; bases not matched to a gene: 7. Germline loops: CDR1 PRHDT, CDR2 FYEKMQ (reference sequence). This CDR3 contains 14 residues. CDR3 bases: TGTGCCAGCAGCTCGGACAGGGACGTCAACGAGCAGTACTTC. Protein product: CASSSDRDVNEQYF.

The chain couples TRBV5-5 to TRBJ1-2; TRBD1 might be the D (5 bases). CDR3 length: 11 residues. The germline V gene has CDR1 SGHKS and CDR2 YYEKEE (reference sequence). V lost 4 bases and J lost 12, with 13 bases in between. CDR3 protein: CASSRGVGDTF. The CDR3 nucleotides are TGTGCCAGCAGCCGGGGGGTTGGGGACACCTTC. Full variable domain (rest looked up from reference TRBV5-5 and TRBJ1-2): DAGVTQSPTHLIKTRGQQVTLRCSPISGHKSVSWYQQVLGQGPQFIFQYYEKEERGRGNFPDRFSARQFPNYSSELNVNALLLGDSALYLCASSRGVGDTFGSGTRLTVV.

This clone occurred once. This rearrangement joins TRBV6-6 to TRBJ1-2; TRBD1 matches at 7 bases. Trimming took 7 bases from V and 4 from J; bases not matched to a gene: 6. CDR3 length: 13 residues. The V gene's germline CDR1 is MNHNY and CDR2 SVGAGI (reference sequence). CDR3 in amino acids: CASIKDRSYGYTF. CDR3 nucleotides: TGTGCCAGCATCAAGGACAGGTCCTATGGCTACACCTTC.

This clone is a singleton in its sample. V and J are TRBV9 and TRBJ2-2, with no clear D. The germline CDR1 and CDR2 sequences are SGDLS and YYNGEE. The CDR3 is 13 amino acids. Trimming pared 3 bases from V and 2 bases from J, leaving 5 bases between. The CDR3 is CASSATNTGELFF. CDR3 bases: TGTGCCAGCAGCGCCACAAACACCGGGGAGCTGTTTTTT.

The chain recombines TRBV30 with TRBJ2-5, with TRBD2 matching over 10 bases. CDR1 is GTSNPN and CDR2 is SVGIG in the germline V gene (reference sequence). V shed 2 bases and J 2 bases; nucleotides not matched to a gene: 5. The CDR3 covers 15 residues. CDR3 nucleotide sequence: TGTGCCTGGAGTCCGCTAGCGGGGGCTCAAGAGACCCAGTACTTC. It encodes CAWSPLAGAQETQYF.

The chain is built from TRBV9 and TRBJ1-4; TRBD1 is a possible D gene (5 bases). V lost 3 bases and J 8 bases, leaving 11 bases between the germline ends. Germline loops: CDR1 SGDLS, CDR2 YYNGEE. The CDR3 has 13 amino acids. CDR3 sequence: CASSDQGDEKLFF. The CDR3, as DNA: TGTGCCAGCAGCGACCAGGGTGACGAAAAACTGTTTTTT.

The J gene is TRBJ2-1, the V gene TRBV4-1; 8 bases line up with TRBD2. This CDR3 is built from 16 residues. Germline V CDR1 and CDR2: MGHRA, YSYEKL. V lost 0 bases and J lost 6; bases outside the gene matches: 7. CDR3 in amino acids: CASSQDLAGRLNEQFF. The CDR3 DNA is TGCGCCAGCAGCCAAGATTTAGCGGGGAGACTCAATGAGCAGTTCTTC.

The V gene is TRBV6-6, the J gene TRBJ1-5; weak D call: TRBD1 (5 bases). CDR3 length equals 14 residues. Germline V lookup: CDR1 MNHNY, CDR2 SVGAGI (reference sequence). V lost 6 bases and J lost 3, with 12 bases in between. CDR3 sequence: CASSSGSLNQPQHF. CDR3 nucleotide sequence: TGTGCCAGCAGCTCAGGGTCCCTCAATCAGCCCCAGCATTTT.

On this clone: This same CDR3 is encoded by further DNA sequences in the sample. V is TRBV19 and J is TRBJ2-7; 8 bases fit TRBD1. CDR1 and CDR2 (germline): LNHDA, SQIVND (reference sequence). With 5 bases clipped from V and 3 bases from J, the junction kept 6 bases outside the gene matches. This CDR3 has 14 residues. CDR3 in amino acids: CASSAGQGGYEQYF. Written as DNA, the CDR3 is TGTGCCAGTAGTGCCGGACAGGGTGGCTACGAGCAGTACTTC.

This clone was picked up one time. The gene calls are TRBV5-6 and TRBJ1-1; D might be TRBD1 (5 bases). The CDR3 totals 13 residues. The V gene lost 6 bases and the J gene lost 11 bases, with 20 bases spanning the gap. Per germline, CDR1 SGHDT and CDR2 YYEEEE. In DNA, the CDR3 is TGTGCCAGCACCCCTTTTGGGGCCATACGTGCTTTCTTT. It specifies CASTPFGAIRAFF.

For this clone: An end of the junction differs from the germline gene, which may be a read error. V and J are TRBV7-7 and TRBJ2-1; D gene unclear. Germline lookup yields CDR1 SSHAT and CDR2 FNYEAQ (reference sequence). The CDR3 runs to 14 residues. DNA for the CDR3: TGTGCTAGCAGCTTCCACCCAGGCGACAATGAGCAGTTCTTC. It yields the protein CASSFHPGDNEQFF. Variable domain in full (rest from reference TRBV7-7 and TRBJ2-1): GAGVSQSPRYKVTKRGQDVTLRCDPISSHATLYWYQQALGQGPEFLTYFNYEAQPDKSGLPSDRFSAERPEGSISTLTIQRTEQRDSAMYRCASSFHPGDNEQFFGPGTRLTVL.

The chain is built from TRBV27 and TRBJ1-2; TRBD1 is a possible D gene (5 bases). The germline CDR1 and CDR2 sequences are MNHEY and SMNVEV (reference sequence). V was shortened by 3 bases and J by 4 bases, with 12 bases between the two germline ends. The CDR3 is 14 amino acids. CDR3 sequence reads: CASSLGPYGYGYTF. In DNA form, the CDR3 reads TGTGCCAGCAGTTTGGGGCCCTACGGCTATGGCTACACCTTC.

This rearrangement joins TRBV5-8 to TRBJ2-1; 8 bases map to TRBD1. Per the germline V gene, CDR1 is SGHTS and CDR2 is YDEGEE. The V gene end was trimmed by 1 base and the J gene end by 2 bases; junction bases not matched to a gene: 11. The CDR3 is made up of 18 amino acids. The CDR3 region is CASSLNLIGQGTYNEQFF. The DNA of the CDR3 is TGTGCCAGCAGCTTGAATCTTATCGGACAGGGTACCTACAATGAGCAGTTCTTC.

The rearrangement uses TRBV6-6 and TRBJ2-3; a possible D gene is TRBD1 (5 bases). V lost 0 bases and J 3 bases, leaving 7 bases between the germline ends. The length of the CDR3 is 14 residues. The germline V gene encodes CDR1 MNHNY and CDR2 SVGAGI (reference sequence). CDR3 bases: TGTGCCAGCAGTTACTCGGCAGGGACAGATACGCAGTATTTT. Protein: CASSYSAGTDTQYF.

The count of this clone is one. In DNA, the CDR3 is TGTGCCAGTAATCAAGGGGGGGCATCAAACACCGGATTCTCTGGAAACACCATATATTTT. It translates to CASNQGGASNTGFSGNTIYF. The J gene is TRBJ1-3, the V gene TRBV19, with D possibly being TRBD1 (6 bases). This CDR3 spans 20 amino acids. With 7 bases removed from V and 0 bases from J, the gap between germline ends came to 28 bases. Germline V CDR1 and CDR2: LNHDA, SQIVND (reference sequence).